These 32 T cell receptor beta chains share one sample of origin, sequenced in a study of graft-versus-host responses after intestinal transplantation. Libraries were prepared by immunoSEQ multiplex PCR; TCRdb keeps only in-frame clonotypes and omits some of them. The sample has over 10,000 clones; around 85% are singletons. This material consisted of PBMCs, taken around 300 days after intestinal transplant. The receptor source for this set is a human patient who received an intestinal transplant, so some T cells may come from the graft donor.

The chain couples TRBV4-3 to TRBJ2-1, with 8 positions matching TRBD2. Germline assignment: CDR1 LGHNA and CDR2 YSLEER. The CDR3 is 17 amino acids. V shed 0 bases and J 0 bases; nucleotides not matched to a gene: 4. CDR3 DNA: TGCGCCAGCAGCCAAGAACTAGCGGCGAGCTCCTACAATGAGCAGTTCTTC. Residues: CASSQELAASSYNEQFF.

This chain joins TRBV5-6 and TRBJ2-3; a possible D gene is TRBD2 (6 bases). The V gene's germline CDR1 is SGHDT and CDR2 YYEEEE. V lost 4 bases and J 0 bases, leaving 6 bases between the germline ends. The CDR3 loop spans 13 amino acids. In DNA form, the CDR3 reads TGTGCCAGCAGCGCGGGGAGCACAGATACGCAGTATTTT. As protein: CASSAGSTDTQYF.

CDR3 DNA: TGTGCCAGCAGTGGTAGCTTAGCGGGAGGGCCGCACGAGCAGTACTTC. This codes for CASSGSLAGGPHEQYF. V usage is TRBV2 and J usage is TRBJ2-7; 11 positions match TRBD2. Germline V gene data show CDR1 as SNHLY and CDR2 as FYNNEI. The CDR3 spans 16 residues. The ends lost 4 bases at V and 5 bases at J; junction bases unmatched: 10.

The CDR3 nucleotides read TGTGCCAGCAGCCCCGTACCCCGGGACGAAAAACTGTTTTTT. Translating it yields CASSPVPRDEKLFF. This chain connects TRBV27 to TRBJ1-4; D perhaps matches TRBD1 (5 bases). V lost 6 bases to trimming and J lost 8 bases, with 16 bases between them. This CDR3 comprises 14 residues. From germline, CDR1 is MNHEY and CDR2 SMNVEV (reference sequence).

CDR3 sequence reads: CASSATLAGTGDTQYF. The CDR3 DNA reads as TGTGCCAGCAGCGCCACTCTAGCGGGAACAGGAGATACGCAGTATTTT. The J gene is TRBJ2-3, the V gene TRBV9; 9 bases are a match to TRBD2. The CDR3 loop spans 16 amino acids. Trimming at V came to 3 bases and at J to 5 bases, leaving 10 bases not matched to a gene. Germline CDR1 reads SGDLS; CDR2 reads YYNGEE.

This chain links TRBV5-7 with TRBJ2-7; 10 nucleotides align to TRBD2. TRBV5-7 is placed among ORFs of uncertain function. The V gene end was trimmed by 0 bases and the J gene end by 2 bases; junction bases not matched to a gene: 5. The CDR3 totals 16 residues. The CDR3 DNA is TGTGCCAGCAGCTTGGTCGCTAGCGGGAGAACCTACGAGCAGTACTTC. This codes for CASSLVASGRTYEQYF.

This rearrangement joins TRBV28 to TRBJ2-7, with 8 positions matching TRBD1. CDR3 length: 13 amino acids. With V trimmed by 2 bases and J by 4 bases, 1 base remained unmatched. Germline assignment: CDR1 MDHEN and CDR2 SYDVKM. The CDR3 sequence is CASSLNRGYEQYF. The DNA for the CDR3 is TGTGCCAGCAGTTTAAACAGGGGGTACGAGCAGTACTTC. The whole variable domain, filled in from reference TRBV28 and TRBJ2-7, reads DVKVTQSSRYLVKRTGEKVFLECVQDMDHENMFWYRQDPGLGLRLIYFSYDVKMKEKGDIPEGYSVSREKKERFSLILESASTNQTSMYLCASSLNRGYEQYFGPGTRLTVT.

The chain links TRBV10-3 to TRBJ2-3; D gene unclear. Deletions cut 6 bases from V and 11 bases from J, with 18 bases between. Germline CDR1 and CDR2: ENHRY and SYGVKD. This CDR3 has 13 amino acids. CDR3: CAISPPERWEQYF. CDR3 DNA: TGTGCCATCAGCCCCCCTGAGCGATGGGAGCAGTATTTT.

The chain is built from TRBV4-2 and TRBJ1-5, with TRBD1 matching 11 bases. The V gene end was trimmed by 4 bases and the J gene end by 4 bases; junction bases not matched to a gene: 3. CDR3 length: 15 amino acids. In germline, CDR1 is LGHNA, CDR2 YNFKEQ. CDR3 nucleotides: TGTGCCAGCAGCCCCCGGGACAGGGGGAATCAGCCCCAGCATTTT. Encoded protein: CASSPRDRGNQPQHF.

The chain recombines TRBV6-1 with TRBJ2-7; 10 nucleotides match TRBD1. CDR3 size: 15 residues. V trimming: 4 bases; J trimming: 5 bases; junction bases outside the gene matches: 8. CDR1 is MNHNS and CDR2 is SASEGT in the germline V gene. CDR3: CASSVVGQGWDEQYF. The CDR3, as DNA: TGTGCCAGCAGTGTGGTGGGACAGGGGTGGGACGAGCAGTACTTC.

DNA of the CDR3: TGTGCCAGCTCACCGCGAGGAGTCCAAGAGACCCAGTACTTC. Residues: CASSPRGVQETQYF. The V and J genes are TRBV18 and TRBJ2-5; D unresolved. The germline V and J ends were trimmed by 3 bases and 1 base, with 9 bases remaining between them. This CDR3 contains 14 residues. Per germline, CDR1 KGHSH and CDR2 LQKENI.

J is TRBJ2-1 and V is TRBV7-9, with D uncertain. CDR3 length equals 15 residues. The ends were cut back, 0 bases at V and 4 bases at J, with 10 bases in the middle. Germline loops: CDR1 SEHNR, CDR2 FQNEAQ (reference sequence). CDR3 amino acids: CASSLAFAEYNEQFF. The DNA for the CDR3 is TGTGCCAGCAGCTTAGCGTTTGCCGAATACAATGAGCAGTTCTTC.

This chain joins TRBV30 and TRBJ1-3; 11 positions match TRBD1. Germline-derived CDR1 and CDR2 are GTSNPN and SVGIG (reference sequence). The CDR3 loop spans 15 amino acids. The V gene end was trimmed by 2 bases and the J gene end by 2 bases; junction bases not matched to a gene: 2. The CDR3 is CAWSWGQGAGNTIYF. For the CDR3, the DNA is TGTGCCTGGAGTTGGGGACAGGGGGCTGGAAACACCATATATTTT.

The genes are TRBV6-1 and TRBJ1-6, with TRBD1 as a possible D gene (6 bases). The germline gives CDR1 MNHNS, CDR2 SASEGT. CDR3 length equals 15 residues. The V and J ends lost 4 bases and 3 bases respectively, with 10 bases between them. The CDR3 here is CASSAKDSYNSPLHF. In DNA form, the CDR3 reads TGTGCCAGCAGTGCGAAGGACAGCTATAATTCACCCCTCCACTTT.

This chain links TRBV14 with TRBJ2-7; the D is unclear. Germline CDR1 and CDR2: SGHDN and FVKESK. The CDR3 has 16 amino acids. V was pared by 1 base and J by 2 bases, with 15 bases between. The CDR3 DNA reads as TGTGCCAGCAGCCAAGTATATCCCCCAACCCCCTACGAGCAGTACTTC. The encoded protein is CASSQVYPPTPYEQYF.

V and J are TRBV2 and TRBJ2-3, with unresolved D. V lost 4 bases to trimming and J lost 0 bases, with 8 bases between them. This CDR3 spans 14 amino acids. The germline gives CDR1 SNHLY, CDR2 FYNNEI. The CDR3 region is CASSGSPSTDTQYF. The CDR3, as DNA: TGTGCCAGCAGTGGCTCCCCTAGCACAGATACGCAGTATTTT.

The rearrangement links TRBV28 to TRBJ1-5, with a tentative D call TRBD1 (6 bases). The CDR3 is made up of 16 amino acids. Germline V CDR1 and CDR2: MDHEN, SYDVKM. V was cut by 1 base and J by 0 bases, with 10 bases left in between. The CDR3 is CASSLSGVYSNQPQHF. CDR3 in DNA: TGTGCCAGCAGTTTATCAGGGGTCTATAGCAATCAGCCCCAGCATTTT.

This chain joins TRBV2 and TRBJ2-2; D might be TRBD1 (5 bases). Trimming took off 7 bases at V and 4 bases at J, with 13 bases between the two ends. This CDR3 has 14 amino acids. Per germline, CDR1 SNHLY and CDR2 FYNNEI. The CDR3 DNA sequence: TGTGCCAGCACGGACACGCTCCTCACCGGGGAGCTGTTTTTT. Its translation: CASTDTLLTGELFF.

The chain has TRBV6-1 and TRBJ1-1; 12 bases match TRBD1. In germline, CDR1 is MNHNS, CDR2 SASEGT. The V gene end was trimmed by 8 bases and the J gene end by 8 bases; junction bases not matched to a gene: 6. The CDR3 is 13 residues long. As DNA, the CDR3 is TGTGCCAGCCTAACCGGGACAGGGGGCGAAGCTTTCTTT. Its protein product is CASLTGTGGEAFF.

The V gene is TRBV25-1, the J gene TRBJ2-5; no firm D call. Trimming stripped 3 bases from V and 5 bases from J, with 19 bases between. The germline CDR1 and CDR2 sequences are MGHDK and SYGVNS. The CDR3 totals 16 residues. CDR3 in DNA: TGTGCCAGCAGTGATCACTCCCTGTTAAGACCGGAGACCCAGTACTTC. It yields the protein CASSDHSLLRPETQYF.

This chain joins TRBV5-1 and TRBJ1-2, with 9 bases matching TRBD1. CDR1 is SGHRS and CDR2 is YFSETQ in the germline V gene. After removal of 2 bases from V and 14 bases from J, the junction contained 10 bases not matched to a gene. This CDR3 has 13 residues. In nucleotides, the CDR3 is TGCGCCAGCAGCTTTCCAAACAGGGGGCCCGGAACCTTC. This sequence encodes CASSFPNRGPGTF.

This sequence joins TRBV30 and TRBJ2-7, with unresolved D. This CDR3 contains 13 residues. V dropped 1 base and J dropped 4 bases, with 11 bases sitting between them. Germline V lookup: CDR1 GTSNPN, CDR2 SVGIG (reference sequence). The CDR3 nucleotides read TGTGCCTGGAGTGGACCCCCCGGGTACGAGCAGTACTTC. This gives the protein CAWSGPPGYEQYF.

This clone was seen once. The rearrangement joins TRBV10-2 to TRBJ2-5, with 9 bases identical to TRBD2. Germline trimming cut 7 bases from V and 2 bases from J; bases unmatched to any gene: 5. CDR1 WSHSY and CDR2 SAAADI come from the germline V gene. The CDR3 has 14 amino acids. The chain's CDR3 is CASNQREEQETQYF. In nucleotides, the CDR3 is TGCGCCAGCAATCAGCGGGAGGAACAAGAGACCCAGTACTTC.

In this sample, this clone turned up a few times. The gene calls are TRBV7-9 and TRBJ1-4; 11 bases are a match to TRBD1. Losses at the gene ends were 3 bases for V and 7 bases for J; bases not matched to a gene: 1. Germline CDR1 reads SEHNR; CDR2 reads FQNEAQ (reference sequence). The CDR3 totals 14 residues. The CDR3 coding sequence is TGTGCCAGCAGCTTCGGGACAGGGGGTGAAAAACTGTTTTTT. This codes for CASSFGTGGEKLFF.

The V and J genes are TRBV19 and TRBJ1-4; 7 bases match TRBD1. With 5 bases clipped from V and 5 bases from J, the junction kept 11 bases outside the gene matches. The length of the CDR3 is 16 residues. Per the germline V gene, CDR1 is LNHDA and CDR2 is SQIVND (reference sequence). The CDR3 bases are TGTGCCAGTAGTGACAGGGCGGGGGGACAAAATGAAAAACTGTTTTTT. It specifies CASSDRAGGQNEKLFF.

J is TRBJ2-1 and V is TRBV30, with a tentative D call TRBD2 (5 bases). Germline loops: CDR1 GTSNPN, CDR2 SVGIG (reference sequence). CDR3 length equals 16 residues. Trimming left V 2 bases short and J 8 bases short, with 22 bases between. CDR3: CAWSRGPSHVNDEQFF. The CDR3 DNA is TGTGCCTGGAGTCGAGGGCCCAGTCACGTCAACGATGAGCAGTTCTTC. Full variable domain (missing parts from reference TRBV30 and TRBJ2-1): SQTIHQWPATLVQPVGSPLSLECTVEGTSNPNLYWYRQAAGRGLQLLFYSVGIGQISSEVPQNLSASRPQDRQFILSSKKLLLSDSGFYLCAWSRGPSHVNDEQFFGPGTRLTVL.

In its sample, this clone was seen once. The J gene is TRBJ1-3, the V gene TRBV23-1; D is possibly TRBD1 (5 bases). TRBV23-1 is classed as an ORF, of uncertain function. Trimming left V 0 bases short and J 3 bases short, with 15 bases between. The CDR3 is 17 amino acids. CDR3 sequence: CASSQSGQGPDGNTIYF. The CDR3 region has the DNA TGCGCCAGCAGTCAATCTGGGCAGGGCCCTGATGGAAACACCATATATTTT.

The J gene is TRBJ2-1, the V gene TRBV9, with 9 bases that match TRBD2. The CDR3 spans 15 residues. Germline CDR1 is SGDLS and CDR2 is YYNGEE. V was pared by 0 bases and J by 9 bases, with 7 bases of the junction left unmatched. The CDR3: CASSVGSSGTGEQFF. The CDR3 DNA reads TGTGCCAGCAGCGTAGGGTCTAGCGGGACGGGTGAGCAGTTCTTC.

In this sample, this clone turned up a few times. The V call is TRBV5-4, the J call TRBJ1-2, with 11 bases fitting TRBD1. Per the germline V gene, CDR1 is SGHNT and CDR2 is YYREEE (reference sequence). J was trimmed by 8 bases and V by 4 bases; bases with no gene match: 13. This CDR3 is built from 16 residues. CDR3 DNA sequence: TGTGCCAGCAGCGCCGGGACAGGGGGAATTTCTCGGGGCTACACCTTC. Translation: CASSAGTGGISRGYTF.

The rearrangement links TRBV5-1 to TRBJ1-5; 9 bases match TRBD1. Looked up from germline, CDR1 is SGHRS and CDR2 is YFSETQ. V lost 6 bases and J lost 2; bases outside the gene matches: 21. This CDR3 has 20 residues. CDR3 sequence (DNA): TGCGCCAGCACCCCCTGTGGGGACAGGGTGGTCGGGTATGGCAATCAGCCCCAGCATTTT. It translates to CASTPCGDRVVGYGNQPQHF.

This chain links TRBV13 with TRBJ1-4; 9 bases match TRBD1. From germline, CDR1 is PRHDT and CDR2 FYEKMQ (reference sequence). The J segment lost 6 bases and the V segment lost 5 bases, leaving 7 bases of the junction unmatched. CDR3 length: 15 amino acids. CDR3 DNA sequence: TGTGCCAGCAGCATTTCCGGGACAGGGCATGAAAAACTGTTTTTT. It codes for CASSISGTGHEKLFF.

The chain combines TRBV5-1 with TRBJ2-5; TRBD2 matches 11 bases. Germline trimming cut 4 bases from V and 2 bases from J; bases unmatched to any gene: 4. Germline V CDR1 and CDR2: SGHRS, YFSETQ. The CDR3 covers 15 residues. In DNA form, the CDR3 reads TGCGCCAGCAGCGTTAGCGGGAGGGCTCAAGAGACCCAGTACTTC. Translating gives CASSVSGRAQETQYF.